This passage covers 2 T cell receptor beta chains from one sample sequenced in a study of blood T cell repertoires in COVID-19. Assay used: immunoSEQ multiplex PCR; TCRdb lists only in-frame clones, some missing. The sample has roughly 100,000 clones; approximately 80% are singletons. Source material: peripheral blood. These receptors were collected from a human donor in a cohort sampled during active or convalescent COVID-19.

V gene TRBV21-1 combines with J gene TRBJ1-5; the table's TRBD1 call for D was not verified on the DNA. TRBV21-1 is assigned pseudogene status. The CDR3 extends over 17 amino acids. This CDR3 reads CASSKAETGQINQPQHF. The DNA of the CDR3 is TGTGCCAGCAGCAAAGCTGAAACAGGGCAAATCAATCAGCCCCAGCATTTT.

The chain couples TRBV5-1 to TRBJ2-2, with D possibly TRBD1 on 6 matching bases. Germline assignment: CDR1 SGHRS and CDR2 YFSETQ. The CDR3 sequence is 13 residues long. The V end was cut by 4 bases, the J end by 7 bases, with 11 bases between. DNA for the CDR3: TGCGCCAGCAGCCCCCAGGGGATCGGGGAGCTGTTTTTT. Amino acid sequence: CASSPQGIGELFF.